Below are 14 T cell receptor beta chains sequenced from a single sample in a study of shared clonotypes between healthy human individuals. Naive CD8 cells lacked CD45RO and underwent positive selection for CCR7, leaving out terminally differentiated effector memory CD45RA+ cells. The repertoire was sequenced with immunoSEQ multiplex PCR; TCRdb's copy has only in-frame clones and lacks some. The sample contains 550,000 to 750,000 clones, nearly 97% of which appear only once. Sequencing was carried out using naive CD8+ T cells sorted from blood. The receptor source for this set is a woman under 40 in good health.

The CDR3 is CASSSRGSGGYEQYF. CDR3 DNA: TGTGCCAGCAGTTCCCGGGGGTCTGGCGGTTACGAGCAGTACTTC. This chain links TRBV28 with TRBJ2-7; perhaps TRBD2 as D (6 bases). Germline lookup yields CDR1 MDHEN and CDR2 SYDVKM. The V end lost 4 bases, the J end lost 4 bases, and 17 bases lay between the germline ends. The CDR3 extends over 15 amino acids. Looking up the rest from reference TRBV28 and TRBJ2-7 gives the full variable domain: DVKVTQSSRYLVKRTGEKVFLECVQDMDHENMFWYRQDPGLGLRLIYFSYDVKMKEKGDIPEGYSVSREKKERFSLILESASTNQTSMYLCASSSRGSGGYEQYFGPGTRLTVT.

The CDR3 DNA is TGTGCCAGCAGCTTAGTCATTACATACGAGCAGTACTTC. This sequence encodes CASSLVITYEQYF. The rearrangement joins TRBV11-2 to TRBJ2-7; D unresolved. The CDR3 is 13 amino acids. Trimming left V 1 base short and J 4 bases short, with 8 bases between. The germline gives CDR1 SGHAT, CDR2 FQNNGV.

The rearrangement joins TRBV27 to TRBJ1-1; TRBD1 might be the D (5 bases). The CDR3 runs to 14 residues. Germline values: CDR1 MNHEY, CDR2 SMNVEV (reference sequence). The germline V and J ends were trimmed by 3 bases and 1 base, with 9 bases remaining between them. CDR3 in amino acids: CASSLMGGNTEAFF. The DNA for the CDR3 is TGTGCCAGCAGTTTGATGGGGGGGAACACTGAAGCTTTCTTT.

The V gene is TRBV6-6, the J gene TRBJ2-5; TRBD2 matches 8 bases. Germline trimming cut 7 bases from V and 1 base from J; bases unmatched to any gene: 11. The length of the CDR3 is 16 residues. Germline V gives CDR1 MNHNY, CDR2 SVGAGI (reference sequence). The CDR3 sequence: CASTEGVAGLQETQYF. CDR3 sequence (DNA): TGTGCCAGCACCGAAGGGGTAGCGGGGCTCCAAGAGACCCAGTACTTC.

The gene calls are TRBV27 and TRBJ2-5; 12 nucleotides match TRBD2. V shed 1 base and J 2 bases; nucleotides not matched to a gene: 8. CDR1 is MNHEY and CDR2 is SMNVEV in the germline V gene (reference sequence). There are 18 residues in the CDR3. The CDR3 spells CASSLLPPLAGGQETQYF. The CDR3 DNA is TGTGCCAGCAGTTTATTACCCCCCCTAGCGGGAGGGCAAGAGACCCAGTACTTC.

This rearrangement joins TRBV4-1 to TRBJ2-6, with D hard to call. V was shortened by 2 bases and J by 1 base, with 9 bases between the two germline ends. Germline V gene sequence: CDR1 MGHRA, CDR2 YSYEKL. The CDR3 contains 16 residues. Here the CDR3 DNA reads TGCGCCAGCAGCCAAATCAGGAGTTCTGGGGCCAACGTCCTGACTTTC. As protein: CASSQIRSSGANVLTF.

The CDR3 loop is CASSQFRQGLNTEAFF. CDR3 nucleotides: TGTGCCAGTAGTCAATTTCGACAGGGGCTCAACACTGAAGCTTTCTTT. The rearrangement uses TRBV19 and TRBJ1-1; 8 nucleotides align to TRBD1. The junction had 10 bases not matched to a gene; V was cut back by 5 bases and J by 2 bases. The CDR3 has 16 residues. CDR1 and CDR2 from the germline V gene are LNHDA and SQIVND (reference sequence).

CDR3 coding DNA: TGTGCCAGCAGTCAAACAGGGCTAACCTACGAGCAGTACTTC. It encodes CASSQTGLTYEQYF. The chain recombines TRBV28 with TRBJ2-7, with D possibly matching TRBD1 (6 bases). Germline V CDR1 and CDR2: MDHEN, SYDVKM. V was cut by 5 bases and J by 2 bases, with 13 bases left in between. The CDR3 runs to 14 residues.

The rearrangement links TRBV2 to TRBJ2-1; the D is unclear. There are 14 residues in the CDR3. Germline values: CDR1 SNHLY, CDR2 FYNNEI. Trimming took 4 bases from V and 4 from J, leaving 11 bases between them. CDR3 nucleotide sequence: TGTGCCAGCAGTGGGGGATTAGAGTACAATGAGCAGTTCTTC. This codes for CASSGGLEYNEQFF.

The rearrangement uses TRBV6-5 and TRBJ2-1; the match to TRBD2 covers 7 bases. CDR3 length: 15 amino acids. Germline V gene sequence: CDR1 MNHEY, CDR2 SVGAGI. Losses at the gene ends were 0 bases for V and 8 bases for J; bases not matched to a gene: 7. As DNA, the CDR3 is TGTGCCAGCAGTTACTCGGGGGGGTTAGGGGATGAGCAGTTCTTC. It codes for CASSYSGGLGDEQFF.

The chain employs TRBV7-9 and TRBJ2-7; D may be TRBD2 (7 bases). The V gene lost 5 bases and the J gene lost 3 bases, with 17 bases spanning the gap. Germline lookup yields CDR1 SEHNR and CDR2 FQNEAQ (reference sequence). The CDR3 has 15 residues. CDR3 in amino acids: CASSRIGRGRYEQYF. CDR3 DNA sequence: TGTGCCAGCAGCAGGATTGGGCGGGGGCGCTACGAGCAGTACTTC.

About this clone: Other DNA sequences from this sample encode an identical CDR3 as well. This rearrangement joins TRBV7-9 to TRBJ2-5; 10 nucleotides align to TRBD2. This CDR3 has 14 amino acids. With 5 bases clipped from V and 3 bases from J, the junction kept 3 bases outside the gene matches. The germline V gene has CDR1 SEHNR and CDR2 FQNEAQ (reference sequence). The CDR3 region is CASSPGLAEETQYF. The CDR3, as DNA: TGTGCCAGCAGCCCCGGACTAGCGGAAGAGACCCAGTACTTC. The whole variable domain, filled in from reference TRBV7-9 and TRBJ2-5, reads DTGVSQNPRHKITKRGQNVTFRCDPISEHNRLYWYRQTLGQGPEFLTYFQNEAQLEKSRLLSDRFSAERPKGSFSTLEIQRTEQGDSAMYLCASSPGLAEETQYFGPGTRLLVL.

The chain uses TRBV7-2 and TRBJ1-5; D unresolved. The V end was cut by 4 bases, the J end by 0 bases, with 4 bases between. The CDR3 length is 13 residues. Germline V gives CDR1 SGHTA, CDR2 FQGNSA. CDR3 sequence (DNA): TGTGCCAGCAGCTGGGATAGCAATCAGCCCCAGCATTTT. Encoded protein: CASSWDSNQPQHF.

V is TRBV29-1 and J is TRBJ2-2, with TRBD1 identical over 8 bases. The CDR3 is 13 amino acids. Losses at the gene ends were 6 bases for V and 6 bases for J; bases not matched to a gene: 6. Germline-derived CDR1 and CDR2 are SQVTM and ANQGSEA. The CDR3, as DNA: TGCAGCGTCCGACAGGGGCTGGCCGGGGAGCTGTTTTTT. It yields the protein CSVRQGLAGELFF.